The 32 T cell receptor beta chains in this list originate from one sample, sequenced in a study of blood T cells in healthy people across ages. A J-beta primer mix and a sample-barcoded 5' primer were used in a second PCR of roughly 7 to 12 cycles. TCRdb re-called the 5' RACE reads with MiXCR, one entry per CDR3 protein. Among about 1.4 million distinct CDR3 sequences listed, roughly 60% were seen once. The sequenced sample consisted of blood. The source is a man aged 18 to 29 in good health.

CDR3 DNA: TGCGCCAGCAGCCAAGATCTGTTGGGGAATGAGCAGTTCTTC. Translated: CASSQDLLGNEQFF. This chain joins TRBV4-3 and TRBJ2-1, with unresolved D. The CDR3 contains 14 residues. Germline V gene lookup returns CDR1 LGHNA and CDR2 YSLEER. With 0 bases removed from V and 7 bases from J, the gap between germline ends came to 10 bases.

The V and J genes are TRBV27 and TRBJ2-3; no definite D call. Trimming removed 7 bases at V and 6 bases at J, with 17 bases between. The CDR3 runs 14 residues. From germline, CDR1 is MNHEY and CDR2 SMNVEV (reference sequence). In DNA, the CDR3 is TGTGCCAGCAACGGACCTCACCCTCCCGATACGCAGTATTTT. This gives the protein CASNGPHPPDTQYF.

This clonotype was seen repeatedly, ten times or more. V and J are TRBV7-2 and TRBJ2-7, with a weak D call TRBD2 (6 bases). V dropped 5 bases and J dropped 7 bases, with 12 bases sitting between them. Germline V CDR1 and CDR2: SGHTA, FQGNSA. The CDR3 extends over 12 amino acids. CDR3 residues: CASSPYAGEQYF. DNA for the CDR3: TGTGCCAGCAGCCCCTACGCGGGAGAGCAGTACTTC.

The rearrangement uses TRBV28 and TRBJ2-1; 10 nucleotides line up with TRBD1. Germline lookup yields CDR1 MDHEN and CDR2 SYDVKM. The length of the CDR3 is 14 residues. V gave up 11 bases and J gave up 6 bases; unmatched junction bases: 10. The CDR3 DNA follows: TGTGCCCTCCAACGGACAGGGGGGATCAATGAGCAGTTCTTC. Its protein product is CALQRTGGINEQFF.

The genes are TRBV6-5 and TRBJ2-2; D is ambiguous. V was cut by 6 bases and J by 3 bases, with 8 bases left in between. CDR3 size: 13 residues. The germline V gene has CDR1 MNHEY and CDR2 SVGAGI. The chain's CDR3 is CASRTGYTGELFF. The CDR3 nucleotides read TGTGCCAGCAGAACCGGGTACACCGGGGAGCTGTTTTTT.

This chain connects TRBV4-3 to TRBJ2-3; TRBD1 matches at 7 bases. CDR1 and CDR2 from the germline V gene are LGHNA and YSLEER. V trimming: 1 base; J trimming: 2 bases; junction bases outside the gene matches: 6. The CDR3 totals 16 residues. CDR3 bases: TGCGCCAGCAGCCAAGTAGGGACAGAGGACACAGATACGCAGTATTTT. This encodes CASSQVGTEDTDTQYF.

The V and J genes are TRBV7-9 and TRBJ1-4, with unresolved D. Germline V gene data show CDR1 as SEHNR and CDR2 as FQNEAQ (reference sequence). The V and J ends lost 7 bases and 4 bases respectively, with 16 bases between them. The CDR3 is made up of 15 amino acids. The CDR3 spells CASTLIGGINEKLFF. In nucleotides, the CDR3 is TGTGCCAGCACCCTAATTGGAGGGATTAATGAAAAACTGTTTTTT.

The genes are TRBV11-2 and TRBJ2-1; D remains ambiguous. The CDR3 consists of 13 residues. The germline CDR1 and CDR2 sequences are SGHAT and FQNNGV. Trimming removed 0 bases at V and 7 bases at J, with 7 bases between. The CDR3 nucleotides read TGTGCCAGCAGCTTAGATATACAGAATGAGCAGTTCTTC. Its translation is CASSLDIQNEQFF.

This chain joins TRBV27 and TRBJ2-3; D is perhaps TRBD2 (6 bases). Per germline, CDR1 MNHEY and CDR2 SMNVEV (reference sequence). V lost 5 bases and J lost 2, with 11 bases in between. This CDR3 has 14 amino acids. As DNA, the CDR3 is TGTGCCAGCAGTCGGGACTGGAACACAGATACGCAGTATTTT. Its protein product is CASSRDWNTDTQYF.

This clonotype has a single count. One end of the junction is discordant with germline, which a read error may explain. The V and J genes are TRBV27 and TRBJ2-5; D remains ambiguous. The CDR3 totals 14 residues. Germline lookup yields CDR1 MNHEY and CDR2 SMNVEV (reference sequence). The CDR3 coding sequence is TGTGCCAGCAGTTTATCGGGGTTCTGGTACGAGCAGTACTTT. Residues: CASSLSGFWYEQYF.

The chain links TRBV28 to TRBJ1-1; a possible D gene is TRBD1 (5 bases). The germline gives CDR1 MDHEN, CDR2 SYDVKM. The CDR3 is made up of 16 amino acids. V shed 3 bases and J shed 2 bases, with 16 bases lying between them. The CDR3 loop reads CASSLSTDLQNTEAFF. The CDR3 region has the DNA TGTGCCAGCAGTTTGTCGACAGATCTACAAAACACTGAAGCTTTCTTT.

The CDR3 loop is CSVDGREGNEKLFF. The CDR3 nucleotides read TGCAGCGTTGACGGCAGGGAGGGCAATGAAAAACTGTTTTTT. This chain uses TRBV29-1 with TRBJ1-4; maybe TRBD1 (5 bases). The CDR3 sequence is 14 residues long. Germline V gene sequence: CDR1 SQVTM, CDR2 ANQGSEA. V was clipped by 3 bases and J by 5 bases, with 13 bases between them.

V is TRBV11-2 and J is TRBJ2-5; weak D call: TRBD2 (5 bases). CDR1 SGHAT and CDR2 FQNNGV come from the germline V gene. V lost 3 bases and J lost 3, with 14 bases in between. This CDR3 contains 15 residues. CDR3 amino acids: CASSLRAATEETQYF. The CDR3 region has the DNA TGTGCCAGCAGCTTGAGGGCTGCGACGGAAGAGACCCAGTACTTC.

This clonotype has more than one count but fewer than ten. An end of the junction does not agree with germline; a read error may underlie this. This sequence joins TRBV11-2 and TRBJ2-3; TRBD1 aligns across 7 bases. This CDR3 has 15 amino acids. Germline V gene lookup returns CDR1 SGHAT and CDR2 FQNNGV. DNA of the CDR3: TGTGCCAGCAGCTTAAATGGACAGGCCACATATACGCAGTATTTT. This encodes CASSLNGQATYTQYF.

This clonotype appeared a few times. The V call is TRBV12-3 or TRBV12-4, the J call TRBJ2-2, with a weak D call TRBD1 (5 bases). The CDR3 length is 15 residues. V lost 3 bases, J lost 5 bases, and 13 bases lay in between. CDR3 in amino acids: CASSFLGPKTGELFF. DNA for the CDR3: TGTGCCAGCAGTTTTTTGGGGCCTAAGACCGGGGAGCTGTTTTTT.

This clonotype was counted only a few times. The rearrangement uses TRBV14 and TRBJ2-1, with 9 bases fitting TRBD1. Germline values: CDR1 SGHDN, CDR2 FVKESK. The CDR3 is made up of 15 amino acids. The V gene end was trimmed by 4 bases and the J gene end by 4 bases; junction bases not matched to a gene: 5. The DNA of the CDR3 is TGTGCCAGCAGCCCCGACAGGGGGGTATACAATGAGCAGTTCTTC. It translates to CASSPDRGVYNEQFF.

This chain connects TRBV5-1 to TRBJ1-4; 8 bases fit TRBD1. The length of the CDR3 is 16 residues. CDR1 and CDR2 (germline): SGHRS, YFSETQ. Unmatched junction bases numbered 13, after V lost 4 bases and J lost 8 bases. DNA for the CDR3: TGCGCCAGCAGCCTACCCGTACAGGGGGAGAGGGAAAAACTGTTTTTT. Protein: CASSLPVQGEREKLFF. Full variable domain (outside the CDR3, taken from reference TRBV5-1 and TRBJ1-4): KAGVTQTPRYLIKTRGQQVTLSCSPISGHRSVSWYQQTPGQGLQFLFEYFSETQRNKGNFPGRFSGRQFSNSRSEMNVSTLELGDSALYLCASSLPVQGEREKLFFGSGTQLSVL.

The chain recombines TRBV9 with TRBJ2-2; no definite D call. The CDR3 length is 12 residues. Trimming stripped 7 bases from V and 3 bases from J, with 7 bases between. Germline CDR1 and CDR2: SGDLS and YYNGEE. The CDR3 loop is CASRAYTGELFF. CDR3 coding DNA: TGTGCCAGCCGGGCCTACACCGGGGAGCTGTTTTTT. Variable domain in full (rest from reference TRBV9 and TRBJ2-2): DSGVTQTPKHLITATGQRVTLRCSPRSGDLSVYWYQQSLDQGLQFLIQYYNGEERAKGNILERFSAQQFPDLHSELNLSSLELGDSALYFCASRAYTGELFFGEGSRLTVL.

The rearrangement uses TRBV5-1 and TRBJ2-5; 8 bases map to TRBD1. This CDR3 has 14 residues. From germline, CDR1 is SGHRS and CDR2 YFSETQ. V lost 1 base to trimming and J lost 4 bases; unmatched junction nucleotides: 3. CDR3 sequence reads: CASSLQGARETQYF. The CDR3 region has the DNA TGCGCCAGCAGCTTGCAGGGGGCGCGAGAGACCCAGTACTTC. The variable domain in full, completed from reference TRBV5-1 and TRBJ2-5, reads KAGVTQTPRYLIKTRGQQVTLSCSPISGHRSVSWYQQTPGQGLQFLFEYFSETQRNKGNFPGRFSGRQFSNSRSEMNVSTLELGDSALYLCASSLQGARETQYFGPGTRLLVL.

The CDR3 region has the DNA TGTGCCAGCAGCATACCGGGGTATTACAATGAGCAGTTCTTC. The encoded protein is CASSIPGYYNEQFF. The chain uses TRBV5-4 and TRBJ2-1, with D possibly TRBD2 on 5 matching bases. V lost 4 bases, J lost 4 bases, and 12 bases lay in between. Germline CDR1 and CDR2: SGHNT and YYREEE (reference sequence). This CDR3 has 14 amino acids.

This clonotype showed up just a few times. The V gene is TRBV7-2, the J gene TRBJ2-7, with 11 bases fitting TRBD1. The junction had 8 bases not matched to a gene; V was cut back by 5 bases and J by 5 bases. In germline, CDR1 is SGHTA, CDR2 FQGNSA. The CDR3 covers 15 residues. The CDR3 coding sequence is TGTGCCAGCAGCCCCCACGGACAGGGGGCAGACGAGCAGTACTTC. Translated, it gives CASSPHGQGADEQYF.

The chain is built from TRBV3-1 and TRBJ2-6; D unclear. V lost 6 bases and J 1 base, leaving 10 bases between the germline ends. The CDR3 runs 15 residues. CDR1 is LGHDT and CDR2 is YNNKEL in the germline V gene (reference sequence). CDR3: CASSNHVSGANVLTF. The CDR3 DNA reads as TGTGCCAGCAGTAATCACGTATCTGGGGCCAACGTCCTGACTTTC. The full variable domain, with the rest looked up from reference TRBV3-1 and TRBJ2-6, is DTAVSQTPKYLVTQMGNDKSIKCEQNLGHDTMYWYKQDSKKFLKIMFSYNNKELIINETVPNRFSPKSPDKAHLNLHINSLELGDSAVYFCASSNHVSGANVLTFGAGSRLTVL.

CDR3 DNA sequence: TGTGCCAGCAGTGAACCCCCAGCGGGAGTCGGCATTCAGTACTTC. Translating it yields CASSEPPAGVGIQYF. The chain is built from TRBV6-4 and TRBJ2-4; 8 nucleotides line up with TRBD2. Germline lookup yields CDR1 MRHNA and CDR2 SNTAGT. The CDR3 extends over 15 amino acids. V dropped 3 bases and J dropped 9; count of bases not matched to a gene: 10.

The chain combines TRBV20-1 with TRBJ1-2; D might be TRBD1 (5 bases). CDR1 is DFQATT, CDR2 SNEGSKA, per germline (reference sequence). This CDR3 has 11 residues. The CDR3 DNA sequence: TGCAAGCCCAGGGATGACTATGGCTACACCTTC. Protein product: CKPRDDYGYTF.

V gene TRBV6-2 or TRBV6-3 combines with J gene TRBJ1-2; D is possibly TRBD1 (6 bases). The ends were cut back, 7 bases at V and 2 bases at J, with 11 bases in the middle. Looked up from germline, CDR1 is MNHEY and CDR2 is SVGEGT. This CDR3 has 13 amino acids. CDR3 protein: CASTETGNYGYTF. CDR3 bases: TGTGCCAGCACCGAAACAGGGAACTATGGCTACACCTTC.

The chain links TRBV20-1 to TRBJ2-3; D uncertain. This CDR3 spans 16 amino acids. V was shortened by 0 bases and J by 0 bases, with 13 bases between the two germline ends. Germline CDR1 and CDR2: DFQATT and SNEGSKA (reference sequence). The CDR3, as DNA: TGCAGTGCTAGAGATCTCCAACGGTCTAGCACAGATACGCAGTATTTT. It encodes CSARDLQRSSTDTQYF.

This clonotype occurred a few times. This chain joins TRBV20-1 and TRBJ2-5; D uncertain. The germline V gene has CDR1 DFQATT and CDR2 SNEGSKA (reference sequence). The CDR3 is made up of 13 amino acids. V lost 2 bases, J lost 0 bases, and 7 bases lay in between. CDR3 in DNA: TGCAGTGCTAGATCGGGTAACCAAGAGACCCAGTACTTC. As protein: CSARSGNQETQYF.

CDR3 residues: CASSQDYNTDTQYF. The CDR3 DNA sequence: TGTGCCAGCAGCCAAGATTATAACACAGATACGCAGTATTTT. The chain carries TRBV3-1 and TRBJ2-3; D ambiguous. V was clipped by 0 bases and J by 2 bases, with 6 bases between them. Germline V gene data show CDR1 as LGHDT and CDR2 as YNNKEL (reference sequence). The CDR3 covers 14 residues.

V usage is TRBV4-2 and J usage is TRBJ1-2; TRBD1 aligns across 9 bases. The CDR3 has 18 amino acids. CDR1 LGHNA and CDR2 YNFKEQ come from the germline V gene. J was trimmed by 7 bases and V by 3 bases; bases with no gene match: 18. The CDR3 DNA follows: TGTGCCAGCAGCCAGGCCGGGACAGGGACGTCAGCTCAGGGTGGCTACACCTTC. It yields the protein CASSQAGTGTSAQGGYTF.

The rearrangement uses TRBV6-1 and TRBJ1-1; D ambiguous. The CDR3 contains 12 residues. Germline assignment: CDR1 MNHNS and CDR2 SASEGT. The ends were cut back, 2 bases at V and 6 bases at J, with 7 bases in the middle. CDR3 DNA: TGTGCCAGCAGTGAATCCTGGGCTGAAGCTTTCTTT. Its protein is CASSESWAEAFF.

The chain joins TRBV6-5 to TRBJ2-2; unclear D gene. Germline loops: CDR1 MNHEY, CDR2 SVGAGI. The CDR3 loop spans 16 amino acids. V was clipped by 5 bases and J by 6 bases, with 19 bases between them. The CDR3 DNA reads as TGTGCCAGCAGTAGACCGGACGAAAAAGTGGCCGGGGAGCTGTTTTTT. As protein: CASSRPDEKVAGELFF.

CDR3 in amino acids: CASSLGSGDTEAFF. In DNA, the CDR3 is TGTGCCAGCAGCCTCGGAAGTGGCGACACTGAAGCTTTCTTT. The V call is TRBV7-9, the J call TRBJ1-1; no clear D gene. The CDR3 length is 14 residues. V lost 5 bases and J 3 bases, leaving 13 bases between the germline ends. Germline loops: CDR1 SEHNR, CDR2 FQNEAQ (reference sequence).